Listed here are 16 T cell receptor beta chains from one sample, sequenced in a study of T cells after yellow fever vaccination (dated by TCRdb to the late 2010s). Taken with the paper, the label for treatment or condition translates to: live attenuated yellow fever vaccine strain. Libraries came from 5' RACE. The instrument given in TCRdb is Illumina HiSeq 2500. In-frame beta chains were kept once TCRdb had trimmed the public reads at Q25 with fastp and called clones with MiXCR. CDR3 protein duplicates are merged, each entry listing the most common genes and DNA. The sample profile shows 610,000 or so distinct CDR3 sequences; roughly an eighth of them were found once. Clones ranked in the top ten supply under 15% of the sample. Here the sequenced sample was PBMCs, taken on the day of the yellow fever booster vaccination. The receptors shown here come from a man aged 25-45 years who received the YFV17D yellow fever vaccine.

This rearrangement joins TRBV27 to TRBJ2-2, with D hard to call. Looked up from germline, CDR1 is MNHEY and CDR2 is SMNVEV (reference sequence). V lost 6 bases to trimming and J lost 9 bases, with 14 bases between them. The CDR3 loop spans 13 amino acids. DNA of the CDR3: TGTGCCAGCAGAATTATGGGCAGCCGGGAGCTGTTTTTT. It is translated as CASRIMGSRELFF.

CDR3 sequence (DNA): TGTGCCAGCAGCTTAGATTATTCGGGAGGGCAGTTCTTC. Translating it yields CASSLDYSGGQFF. V usage is TRBV11-2 and J usage is TRBJ2-1; 7 positions agree with TRBD2. The germline V gene has CDR1 SGHAT and CDR2 FQNNGV. The length of the CDR3 is 13 residues. Trimming at V came to 0 bases and at J to 12 bases, leaving 5 bases not matched to a gene.

In this sample, this clonotype turned up a few times. J is TRBJ2-7 and V is TRBV20-1; 8 nucleotides align to TRBD2. V lost 6 bases and J lost 0; bases outside the gene matches: 7. Per the germline V gene, CDR1 is DFQATT and CDR2 is SNEGSKA (reference sequence). The CDR3 sequence is 14 residues long. The CDR3 nucleotides are TGCAGTGCAACTCAGCGGGAGAACTCCTACGAGCAGTACTTC. Protein: CSATQRENSYEQYF.

This chain uses TRBV19 with TRBJ2-7, with D tentatively TRBD1 (6 bases). This CDR3 is built from 12 residues. The ends were cut back, 7 bases at V and 3 bases at J, with 10 bases in the middle. The germline CDR1 and CDR2 sequences are LNHDA and SQIVND (reference sequence). CDR3: CASNGQSYEQYF. The CDR3 nucleotides read TGTGCCAGTAACGGACAGAGCTACGAGCAGTACTTC.

In this sample, this clonotype turned up a few times. The J gene is TRBJ2-5, the V gene TRBV30, with D perhaps TRBD2 (6 bases). The CDR3 loop spans 15 amino acids. The germline V gene has CDR1 GTSNPN and CDR2 SVGIG (reference sequence). The ends were cut back, 1 base at V and 5 bases at J, with 17 bases in the middle. In DNA form, the CDR3 reads TGTGCCTGGAGTGCAGACAGCGGTGGGGGGGAGACCCAGTACTTC. Protein sequence: CAWSADSGGGETQYF.

The chain employs TRBV9 and TRBJ2-1; the match to TRBD2 covers 12 bases. The ends lost 0 bases at V and 9 bases at J; junction bases unmatched: 10. This CDR3 is 17 amino acids long. Germline values: CDR1 SGDLS, CDR2 YYNGEE. The CDR3 is CASSVDLTSGRSGEQFF. CDR3 coding DNA: TGTGCCAGCAGCGTAGACTTAACTAGCGGGAGGAGTGGTGAGCAGTTCTTC.

The J gene is TRBJ2-3, the V gene TRBV29-1, with 8 bases that match TRBD2. Germline trimming cut 6 bases from V and 0 bases from J; bases unmatched to any gene: 2. Germline values: CDR1 SQVTM, CDR2 ANQGSEA. The length of the CDR3 is 13 residues. CDR3 sequence (DNA): TGCAGCGTGCCTAGCGGGAGCACAGATACGCAGTATTTT. It codes for CSVPSGSTDTQYF.

This clonotype was counted between two and nine times. The chain links TRBV25-1 to TRBJ1-4, with D possibly TRBD1 on 5 matching bases. This CDR3 region has 14 residues. The V end lost 4 bases, the J end lost 7 bases, and 13 bases lay between the germline ends. Germline CDR1 and CDR2: MGHDK and SYGVNS. The CDR3 nucleotides read TGTGCCAGCAGTGTGGGCGGGGGAGGTGAAAAACTGTTTTTT. Translating it yields CASSVGGGGEKLFF. Full variable domain (outside the CDR3, taken from reference TRBV25-1 and TRBJ1-4): EADIYQTPRYLVIGTGKKITLECSQTMGHDKMYWYQQDPGMELHLIHYSYGVNSTEKGDLSSESTVSRIRTEHFPLTLESARPSHTSQYLCASSVGGGGEKLFFGSGTQLSVL.

This clonotype was seen ten or more times. The chain couples TRBV6-1 to TRBJ2-7, with 8 nucleotides matching TRBD2. V shed 9 bases, J shed 4 bases, and the junction held 2 bases outside the gene matches. From germline, CDR1 is MNHNS and CDR2 SASEGT. The CDR3 is 11 residues long. The CDR3 sequence: CASGGGYEQYF. CDR3 bases: TGTGCCAGTGGCGGGGGGTACGAGCAGTACTTC.

The chain links TRBV7-2 to TRBJ2-1; D is ambiguous. The V gene's germline CDR1 is SGHTA and CDR2 FQGNSA. The CDR3 has 14 amino acids. Trimming stripped 2 bases from V and 3 bases from J, with 8 bases between. The CDR3: CASSLRQVYNEQFF. CDR3 nucleotides: TGTGCCAGCAGCTTAAGGCAGGTCTACAATGAGCAGTTCTTC.

The chain carries TRBV30 and TRBJ1-5, with 8 bases lining up with TRBD1. V dropped 1 base and J dropped 1; count of bases not matched to a gene: 9. The CDR3 totals 17 residues. Germline CDR1 reads GTSNPN; CDR2 reads SVGIG (reference sequence). The chain's CDR3 is CAWSDDRGLKSNQPQHF. CDR3 coding DNA: TGTGCCTGGAGTGACGACAGGGGATTGAAGAGCAATCAGCCCCAGCATTTT.

The gene calls are TRBV20-1 and TRBJ2-2; TRBD1 aligns across 7 bases. The V and J ends lost 0 bases and 5 bases, in that order; junction bases with no gene match: 6. Germline V gene sequence: CDR1 DFQATT, CDR2 SNEGSKA (reference sequence). This CDR3 comprises 15 residues. CDR3 loop: CSARDSTGNTGELFF. CDR3 nucleotide sequence: TGCAGTGCTAGAGATTCGACAGGGAATACCGGGGAGCTGTTTTTT.

This chain links TRBV20-1 with TRBJ2-1, with 8 bases identical to TRBD2. This CDR3 has 13 residues. Germline CDR1 DFQATT, CDR2 SNEGSKA (reference sequence). The V segment lost 2 bases and the J segment 9 bases; nucleotides outside the gene matches: 6. In DNA, the CDR3 is TGCAGTGCTAGATCAGTGGGACTAGGTGAGCAGTTCTTC. This codes for CSARSVGLGEQFF.

This clonotype was counted between two and nine times. The chain carries TRBV10-1 and TRBJ2-2; no definite D call. Germline V gene lookup returns CDR1 WNHNN and CDR2 SYGVQD (reference sequence). V was trimmed by 5 bases and J by 0 bases, leaving 10 bases between them. CDR3 length: 15 residues. CDR3 residues: CASSFGPTNTGELFF. CDR3 DNA sequence: TGCGCCAGCAGTTTCGGACCGACGAACACCGGGGAGCTGTTTTTT.

The genes are TRBV12-3 or TRBV12-4 and TRBJ2-5; D gene ambiguous. The CDR3 extends over 13 amino acids. V was shortened by 6 bases and J by 9 bases, with 17 bases between the two germline ends. CDR3 loop: CASSPEATTAQYF. The CDR3 nucleotides are TGTGCCAGCAGCCCCGAGGCTACTACGGCCCAGTACTTC.

This clonotype came up a few times. V and J are TRBV9 and TRBJ2-2, with no clear D. Trimming pared 0 bases from V and 2 bases from J, leaving 5 bases between. Per the germline V gene, CDR1 is SGDLS and CDR2 is YYNGEE. This CDR3 region has 14 residues. This CDR3 reads CASSVVQNTGELFF. DNA of the CDR3: TGTGCCAGCAGCGTAGTTCAAAACACCGGGGAGCTGTTTTTT.